The 19 T cell receptor beta chains given below trace back to one sample, sequenced in a study of T cell responses to AZD1222 COVID-19 vaccine. Profiling relied on immunoSEQ multiplex PCR, and the TCRdb table lists in-frame clones only, not all of them. The sample shows about 78,000 clones, roughly nine tenths of them seen only once. The source was peripheral blood, collected on day 0 of AZD1222 vaccination. Receptors originate from an adult in good health.

This sequence joins TRBV5-1 and TRBJ2-7, with D hard to call. Germline CDR1 SGHRS, CDR2 YFSETQ. V shed 0 bases and J shed 6 bases, with 7 bases lying between them. This CDR3 spans 12 amino acids. The CDR3: CASSLEWGEQYF. CDR3 sequence (DNA): TGCGCCAGCAGCTTGGAATGGGGCGAGCAGTACTTC.

CDR3 nucleotide sequence: TGTGCCAGCAGCTTAGCGCTCCCTACAGCGGCAAACACCATATATTTT. Translated, it gives CASSLALPTAANTIYF. The chain employs TRBV7-2 and TRBJ1-3; D not resolved. The V and J ends lost 0 bases and 6 bases respectively, with 15 bases between them. Germline CDR1 and CDR2: SGHTA and FQGNSA. CDR3 size: 16 residues.

A few counts support this clone. This chain uses TRBV21-1 with TRBJ2-3; the D call TRBD2 from the table was never checked on the DNA. TRBV21-1 is an annotated pseudogene. The CDR3 length is 21 residues. The CDR3 DNA reads TGTGCCAGCAGCACTGACCTAAAACTAGCGGGATGGGGCCTTCGGGCAGATACGCAGTATTTT. Translation gives CASSTDLKLAGWGLRADTQYF.

The V call is TRBV3-1 (or the pseudogene TRBV3-2), the J call TRBJ2-3; 7 bases fit TRBD1. Trimming cost V 3 bases and J 2 bases; bases outside gene matches: 8. The germline gives CDR1 LGHDT, CDR2 YNNKEL (reference sequence). The CDR3 totals 16 residues. The CDR3 region is CASSQGQSINTDTQYF. DNA of the CDR3: TGTGCCAGCAGCCAGGGACAGAGCATTAACACAGATACGCAGTATTTT.

J is TRBJ1-5 and V is TRBV21-1. TRBV21-1 counts as a pseudogene. The CDR3 consists of 13 residues. The CDR3 spells CASSKQARQPQHF. The CDR3 DNA sequence: TGTGCCAGCAGCAAACAAGCGCGGCAGCCCCAGCATTTT.

The gene calls are TRBV5-1 and TRBJ2-3; D remains unclear. The V end lost 4 bases, the J end lost 0 bases, and 3 bases lay between the germline ends. This CDR3 has 12 amino acids. Per germline, CDR1 SGHRS and CDR2 YFSETQ. Here the CDR3 reads CASSQSTDTQYF. The CDR3 DNA sequence: TGCGCCAGCAGCCAGAGCACAGATACGCAGTATTTT.

The chain has TRBV5-1 and TRBJ2-7; TRBD2 matches 7 bases. Germline loops: CDR1 SGHRS, CDR2 YFSETQ. This CDR3 comprises 15 residues. With 1 base clipped from V and 2 bases from J, the junction kept 6 bases outside the gene matches. This chain's CDR3 is CASSLLAGATYEQYF. The CDR3, as DNA: TGCGCCAGCAGCTTGCTGGCGGGAGCCACCTACGAGCAGTACTTC.

This rearrangement joins TRBV5-1 to TRBJ2-2; 8 nucleotides match TRBD2. Trimming removed 3 bases from V and 4 bases from J; junction bases left unmatched: 5. The CDR3 length is 15 residues. Germline V gene data show CDR1 as SGHRS and CDR2 as YFSETQ. In DNA, the CDR3 is TGCGCCAGCAGCTCGGCGGGGGGCAGCACCGGGGAGCTGTTTTTT. Protein product: CASSSAGGSTGELFF.

The CDR3 loop reads CAWTGQIDQPQHF. CDR3 nucleotides: TGTGCCTGGACGGGACAGATAGATCAGCCCCAGCATTTT. This chain joins TRBV30 and TRBJ1-5; 7 nucleotides align to TRBD1. CDR1 is GTSNPN and CDR2 is SVGIG in the germline V gene (reference sequence). The CDR3 is 13 residues long. V was clipped by 4 bases and J by 5 bases; unmatched bases: 5. Drawing the rest from reference TRBV30 and TRBJ1-5, the complete variable domain is SQTIHQWPATLVQPVGSPLSLECTVEGTSNPNLYWYRQAAGRGLQLLFYSVGIGQISSEVPQNLSASRPQDRQFILSSKKLLLSDSGFYLCAWTGQIDQPQHFGDGTRLSIL.

The J gene is TRBJ1-1, the V gene TRBV7-2; tentative D call: TRBD1 (6 bases). The CDR3 consists of 15 residues. The V end was cut by 3 bases, the J end by 4 bases, with 15 bases between. Germline V CDR1 and CDR2: SGHTA, FQGNSA. As DNA, the CDR3 is TGTGCCAGCAGCTTTAGGACAGAGGTGGGCACTGAAGCTTTCTTT. This codes for CASSFRTEVGTEAFF.

The rearrangement links TRBV11-3 to TRBJ1-4; D is possibly TRBD1 (6 bases). CDR3 size: 15 residues. Trimming removed 6 bases from V and 4 bases from J, with 15 bases in between. Germline V gives CDR1 SGHNT, CDR2 YENEEA. The CDR3 loop is CASRALCRGNEKLFF. The CDR3 region has the DNA TGTGCCAGCAGGGCTTTATGCAGGGGTAATGAAAAACTGTTTTTT.

The chain has TRBV29-1 and TRBJ1-2; D uncertain. The CDR3 covers 14 residues. CDR1 is SQVTM and CDR2 is ANQGSEA in the germline V gene. V was cut by 5 bases and J by 8 bases, with 21 bases left in between. The CDR3 region is CSVPSGVDYGGYTF. For the CDR3, the DNA is TGCAGCGTTCCGTCCGGGGTCGACTATGGAGGCTACACCTTC.

The chain employs TRBV5-5 and TRBJ1-6; 7 bases align to TRBD1. The CDR3 is made up of 14 amino acids. Unmatched junction bases numbered 7, after V lost 6 bases and J lost 7 bases. The germline V gene has CDR1 SGHKS and CDR2 YYEKEE (reference sequence). The CDR3 sequence: CASTFTGVNSPLHF. CDR3 nucleotides: TGTGCCAGCACCTTTACAGGGGTGAATTCACCCCTCCACTTT.

V is TRBV19 and J is TRBJ2-3; 9 bases agree with TRBD1. Per germline, CDR1 LNHDA and CDR2 SQIVND (reference sequence). CDR3 length: 16 residues. Trimming at V came to 4 bases and at J to 3 bases, leaving 8 bases not matched to a gene. CDR3 amino acids: CASSKEGTGWTDTQYF. DNA for the CDR3: TGTGCCAGTAGTAAAGAGGGGACAGGGTGGACAGATACGCAGTATTTT.

The chain employs TRBV7-9 and TRBJ2-4; D is unresolved. The CDR3 runs to 13 residues. Trimming left V 5 bases short and J 6 bases short, with 11 bases between. Germline V gene sequence: CDR1 SEHNR, CDR2 FQNEAQ (reference sequence). This CDR3 is CASSRKDSNIQYF. In DNA form, the CDR3 reads TGTGCCAGCAGCAGGAAGGATTCAAACATTCAGTACTTC.

This clone was observed once. The rearrangement uses TRBV11-3 and TRBJ2-7; TRBD2 is a possible D gene (6 bases). The V end lost 3 bases, the J end lost 1 base, and 10 bases lay between the germline ends. This CDR3 region has 14 residues. Per the germline V gene, CDR1 is SGHNT and CDR2 is YENEEA. CDR3 sequence: CASSLEGRSYEQYF. As DNA, the CDR3 is TGTGCCAGCAGCTTGGAGGGACGATCCTACGAGCAGTACTTC.

This chain uses TRBV4-2 with TRBJ2-2; D is perhaps TRBD2 (6 bases). Germline V gene data show CDR1 as LGHNA and CDR2 as YNFKEQ. Deletions cut 5 bases from V and 2 bases from J, with 12 bases between. The CDR3 is 15 residues long. In nucleotides, the CDR3 is TGTGCCAGCAGCTACGGGACTCCAAACACCGGGGAGCTGTTTTTT. It codes for CASSYGTPNTGELFF.

V gene TRBV12-3 or TRBV12-4 combines with J gene TRBJ2-1; perhaps TRBD2 as D (5 bases). The V end lost 2 bases, the J end lost 9 bases, and 11 bases lay between the germline ends. The CDR3 is 13 residues long. In DNA, the CDR3 is TGTGCCAGCAGTTTAACAGCGGTTAGTGAGCAGTTCTTC. Protein: CASSLTAVSEQFF.

This rearrangement joins TRBV19 to TRBJ1-2; 8 bases are shared with TRBD1. After removal of 5 bases from V and 8 bases from J, the junction contained 4 bases not matched to a gene. There are 12 residues in the CDR3. The germline V gene encodes CDR1 LNHDA and CDR2 SQIVND (reference sequence). CDR3 residues: CASSSDRVGYTF. As DNA, the CDR3 is TGTGCCAGTAGTTCGGACAGGGTCGGCTACACCTTC.